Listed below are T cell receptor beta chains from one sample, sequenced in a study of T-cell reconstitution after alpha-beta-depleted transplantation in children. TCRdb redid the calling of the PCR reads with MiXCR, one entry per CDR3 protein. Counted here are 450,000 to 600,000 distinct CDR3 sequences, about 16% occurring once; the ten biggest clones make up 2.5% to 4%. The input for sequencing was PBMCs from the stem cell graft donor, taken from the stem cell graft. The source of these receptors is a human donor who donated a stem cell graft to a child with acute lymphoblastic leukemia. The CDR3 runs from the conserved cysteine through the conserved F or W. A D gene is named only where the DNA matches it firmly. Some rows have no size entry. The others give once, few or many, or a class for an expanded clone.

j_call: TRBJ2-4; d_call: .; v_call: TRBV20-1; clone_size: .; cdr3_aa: CSATGTLVANNIQYF; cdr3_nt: TGCAGTGCTACAGGGACTCTCGTAGCCAACAACATTCAGTACTTC
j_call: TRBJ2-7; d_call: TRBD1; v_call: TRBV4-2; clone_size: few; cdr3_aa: CASSQVGTGYEQYF; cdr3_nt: TGTGCCAGCAGCCAAGTGGGGACAGGGTACGAGCAGTACTTC
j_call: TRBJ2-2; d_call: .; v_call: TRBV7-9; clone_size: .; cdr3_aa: CASSLLGPGELFF; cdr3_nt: TGTGCCAGCAGCTTACTAGGGCCCGGGGAGCTGTTTTTT
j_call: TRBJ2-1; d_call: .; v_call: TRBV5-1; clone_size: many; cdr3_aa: CASSRDSRAYNEQFF; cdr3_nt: TGCGCCAGCAGCCGGGACTCTCGGGCTTACAATGAGCAGTTCTTC
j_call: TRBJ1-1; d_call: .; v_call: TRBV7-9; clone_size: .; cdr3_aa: CAIEETEAFF; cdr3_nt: TGTGCCATCGAAGAGACTGAAGCTTTCTTT
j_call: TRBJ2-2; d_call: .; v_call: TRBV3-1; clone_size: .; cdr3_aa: CASSWTGSGELFF; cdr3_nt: TGTGCCAGCAGTTGGACCGGGTCCGGGGAGCTGTTTTTT
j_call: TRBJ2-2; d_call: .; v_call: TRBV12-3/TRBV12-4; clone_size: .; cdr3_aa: CASSEQGANTGELFF; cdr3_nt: TGTGCCAGCAGTGAGCAGGGAGCGAACACCGGGGAGCTGTTTTTT
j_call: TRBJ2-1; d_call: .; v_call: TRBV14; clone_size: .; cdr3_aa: CASSNAGYNEQFF; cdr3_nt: TGTGCCAGCAGTAACGCCGGGTACAATGAGCAGTTCTTC
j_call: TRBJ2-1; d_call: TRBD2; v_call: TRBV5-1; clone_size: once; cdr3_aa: CASRPRGGATDNEQFF; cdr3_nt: TGCGCCAGCAGACCCCGGGGGGGGGCTACGGACAATGAGCAGTTCTTC
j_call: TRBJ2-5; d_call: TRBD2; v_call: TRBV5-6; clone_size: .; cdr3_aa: CASSRTSGRWTQYF; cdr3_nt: TGTGCCAGCAGCCGAACTAGCGGGAGATGGACCCAGTACTTC
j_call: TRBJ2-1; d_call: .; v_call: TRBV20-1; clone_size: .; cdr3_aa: CSARDWEALTMGEQFF; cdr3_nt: TGCAGTGCTAGAGACTGGGAGGCGCTGACAATGGGTGAGCAGTTCTTC
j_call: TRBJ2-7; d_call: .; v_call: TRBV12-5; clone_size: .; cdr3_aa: CASGLVLAMTLREQYF; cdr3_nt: TGTGCTAGTGGTTTGGTCCTAGCCATGACTTTAAGGGAGCAGTACTTC
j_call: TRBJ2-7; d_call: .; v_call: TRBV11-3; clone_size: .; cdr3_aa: CASSSIFLPVLTYEQYF; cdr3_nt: TGTGCCAGCAGCTCTATCTTCCTTCCGGTCCTAACCTACGAGCAGTACTTC
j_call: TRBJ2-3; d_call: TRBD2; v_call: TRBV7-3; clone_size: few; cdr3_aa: CASSPGTSGGLGTDTQYF; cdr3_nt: TGTGCCAGCAGCCCGGGGACTAGCGGGGGACTTGGCACAGATACGCAGTATTTT
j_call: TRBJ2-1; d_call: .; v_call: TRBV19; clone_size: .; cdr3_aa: CASRPWRWRRSLYNEQFF; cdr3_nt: TGTGCCAGTAGGCCCTGGAGGTGGCGTCGATCCCTCTACAATGAGCAGTTCTTC
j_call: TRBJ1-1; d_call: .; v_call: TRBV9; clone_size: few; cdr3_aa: CASSVGSGMNTEAFF; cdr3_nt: TGTGCCAGCAGCGTAGGATCAGGTATGAACACTGAAGCTTTCTTT
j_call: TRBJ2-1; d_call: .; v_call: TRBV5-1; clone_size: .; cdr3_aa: CASNPHPGEQFF; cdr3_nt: TGCGCCAGCAACCCTCATCCGGGGGAGCAGTTCTTC
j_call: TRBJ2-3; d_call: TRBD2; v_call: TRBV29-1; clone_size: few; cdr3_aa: CSVCISGRGTDTQYF; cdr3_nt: TGCAGCGTTTGTATCAGCGGGAGGGGCACAGATACGCAGTATTTT
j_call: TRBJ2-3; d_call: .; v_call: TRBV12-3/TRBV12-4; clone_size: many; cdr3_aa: CASSVAVGTDTQYF; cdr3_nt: TGTGCCAGCAGTGTAGCGGTGGGCACAGATACGCAGTATTTT
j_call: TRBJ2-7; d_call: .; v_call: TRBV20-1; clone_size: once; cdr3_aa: CSARRASEYEQYF; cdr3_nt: TGCAGTGCTAGGAGGGCTAGCGAATACGAGCAGTACTTC
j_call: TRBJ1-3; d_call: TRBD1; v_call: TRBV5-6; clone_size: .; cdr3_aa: CASSFGTGAGNTIYF; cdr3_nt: TGTGCCAGCAGCTTCGGGACAGGAGCTGGAAACACCATATATTTT
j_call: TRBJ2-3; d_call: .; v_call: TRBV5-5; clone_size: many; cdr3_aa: CASSLRDTDTQYF; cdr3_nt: TGTGCCAGCAGCTTGAGGGACACAGATACGCAGTATTTT
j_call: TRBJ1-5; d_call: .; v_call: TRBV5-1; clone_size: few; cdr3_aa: CASSLEAGAGQPQHF; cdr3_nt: TGCGCCAGCAGCTTGGAAGCGGGGGCAGGTCAGCCCCAGCATTTT
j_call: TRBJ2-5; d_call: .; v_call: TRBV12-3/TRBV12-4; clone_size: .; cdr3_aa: CASSFWGETQYF; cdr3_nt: TGTGCCAGCAGTTTTTGGGGAGAGACCCAGTACTTC
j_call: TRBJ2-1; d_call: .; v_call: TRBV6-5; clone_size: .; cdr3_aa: CASSYPERVGYNEQFF; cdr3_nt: TGTGCCAGCAGTTACCCGGAGAGGGTGGGTTACAATGAGCAGTTCTTC
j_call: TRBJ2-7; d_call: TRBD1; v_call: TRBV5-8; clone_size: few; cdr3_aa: CASSARTGWTHEQYF; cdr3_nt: TGTGCCAGCAGCGCAAGGACAGGGTGGACCCACGAGCAGTACTTC
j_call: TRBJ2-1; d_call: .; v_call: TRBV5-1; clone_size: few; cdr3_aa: CASSFGGVNEQFF; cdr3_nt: TGCGCCAGCAGCTTTGGCGGCGTAAATGAGCAGTTCTTC